This TCR beta chain is from a study of T cells in Graves' hyperthyroidism and ophthalmopathy. Study-wide points: The blood repertoire included most of the expanded thyroid clonotypes above 0.001.

There are a few counts of this clonotype. Antigen specificity is unknown. Using RNA transcripts as the source, TCR beta CDR3 regions were amplified. HTBI primers were the set used in a first-round RT-PCR of the TCR CDR3. TCRdb itself ran the multiplex PCR reads through MiXCR, one entry per CDR3 protein. The data contain a few hundred thousand distinct CDR3 sequences, around 42% of them singletons. Germline CDR1 is KGHDR and CDR2 is SFDVKD. CDR3 length: 16 amino acids. The V and J ends lost 2 bases and 2 bases, in that order; junction bases with no gene match: 4. Stable disease denoted Graves' hyperthyroidism without ophthalmopathy progression within 18 months. The study enrolled patients aged 18 to 65 with newly diagnosed hyperthyroidism of under 2 months' duration. Clinical symptoms, serum thyroxine and TRAb, thyroid ultrasound and orbital computed tomography were used for the diagnoses.

The chain is built from TRBV24-1 and TRBJ2-2, with 7 bases identical to TRBD2. Sample: peripheral blood or thyroid tissue (not recorded which). The clonotype originates from a woman in her late teens or twenties with Graves' hyperthyroidism. CDR3 DNA sequence: TGTGCCACCAGTGATTCGGGAGCGGGAAACACCGGGGAGCTGTTTTTT. Residues: CATSDSGAGNTGELFF.